This TCR beta chain was observed in a study of blood T cell repertoires in COVID-19 (dated by TCRdb to the early 2020s). The study in broad terms: Collaborator samples came from the United States, Italy and Spain and covered acute and convalescent phases of COVID-19. The material from the prospective study consisted of cDNA or gDNA derived from T cells, B-cell-depleted T cells, or PBMCs. Deeply sampled blood TCRbeta repertoires from subjects exposed to, actively infected with, or recovered from COVID-19 were included in the dataset. The repertoires were made available in a free public database intended to serve as a resource for research on the immune response to SARS-CoV-2. The samples were drawn from the first 160 participants of the ongoing ImmuneRACE study and from 950 to 1,500 subjects provided by 6 global collaborators. A de-identified subject ID, COVID-19 status, age in years and sex were almost always included in the sample metadata. Where available, HLA class I and class II types were taken from metadata supplied by the sample provider and were not determined by assay-based typing. General conclusions and limits of the study: The amount of clinical and demographic metadata varied by source and participant and was provided uncurated.

TCRbeta CDR3 regions were amplified from genomic DNA by means of the immunoSEQ Assay, a bias-controlled multiplex PCR. On the study's bioinformatics: The number of nucleated cells in each sample was estimated from the amplification of reference gene primers within the assay. To quantify the absolute abundance of each unique TCRbeta CDR3 rearrangement, sequence reads were collapsed and filtered. For each sample, productive Simpson clonality was calculated as the square root of Simpson's diversity index over productive rearrangements. The table was pulled from immuneACCESS by TCRdb, which kept in-frame rearrangements only. Such tables lose some clones; where checked, under half of the loss comes from unresolved V genes, and the rest has no known cause. V and J calls and clone size are those listed in that table; D and trimming were worked out from the DNA. The table for this sample lists more than 150,000 clones; around 85% of them were counted only once. Clones ranked in the top ten supply roughly 8.2% of the sample.

Collaborating institutions collected whole blood in K2EDTA tubes following their own protocols. For TCRbeta analysis, collaborators shipped samples in one of three forms: frozen whole blood, isolated PBMCs, or DNA extracted from either of those sample types. In the case of this clone: The target of this receptor is not known. One base away there is no much larger clone; base qualities are not given.

V is trimmed back by 4 bases and J by 2 bases, and the junction contains 5 bases that no gene match accounts for. The CDR3 runs 15 residues from the cysteine to the phenylalanine. The DNA shown is the 45-base CDR3, in frame from base 1. CDR1 and CDR2, per the germline V gene (reference sequence), are SGHNT and YYREEE. Sequenced input: peripheral blood. The receptor was isolated from a man between 60 and 75 years old with acute or convalescent COVID-19. The chain is made from TRBV5-4 and TRBJ2-7, and 11 junctional nucleotides match TRBD1. The DNA is as follows: TGTGCCAGCAGCCTCGGGACAGGGGGGCCCTACGAGCAGTACTTC. This sequence encodes CASSLGTGGPYEQYF. With the rest looked up from the reference TRBV5-4 and TRBJ2-7 genes rather than sequenced, the full variable domain is ETGVTQSPTHLIKTRGQQVTLRCSSQSGHNTVSWYQQALGQGPQFIFQYYREEENGRGNFPPRFSGLQFPNYSSELNVNALELDDSALYLCASSLGTGGPYEQYFGPGTRLTVT.